This T cell receptor (beta chain) came from a study of T cell repertoires in cytomegalovirus infection. This clonotype showed up just a few times. Its antigen remains unidentified. TCRdb used MiXCR to reprocess the reads, holding one entry per CDR3 protein. The sample records roughly 920,000 distinct CDR3 sequences, roughly 30% being singletons. The CDR3 sequence is 13 residues long. Germline assignment: CDR1 DFQATT and CDR2 SNEGSKA (reference sequence). The V end was cut by 6 bases, the J end by 4 bases, with 12 bases between. The source of this sequence is a human donor in good health (CMV status not recorded). Some clones in this sample may be carry-over from other donors' samples. The material was cultured CD8+ T cells from PBMCs, obtained from culture after CMV antigen stimulation. V usage is TRBV20-1 and J usage is TRBJ2-2; unclear D gene. This CDR3 is CSASPTRTGELFF. In DNA form, the CDR3 reads TGCAGTGCAAGTCCCACTCGCACCGGGGAGCTGTTTTTT.